One and the same sample provided the 14 T cell receptor beta chains below, sequenced in a study of blood T cell repertoires in COVID-19. The assay was immunoSEQ multiplex PCR, and TCRdb's table has in-frame clones only and misses some. The sample comprises over 200,000 clones, approximately 90% of which are singletons, and about 6% rests with the top ten. Material for sequencing was peripheral blood. The receptors stem from a man in his 60s who had recovered from COVID-19.

The V call is TRBV6-2 or TRBV6-3, the J call TRBJ2-7, with TRBD1 identical over 9 bases. Germline trimming cut 4 bases from V and 7 bases from J; bases unmatched to any gene: 5. The CDR3 covers 13 residues. CDR1 is MNHEY and CDR2 is SVGEGT in the germline V gene. For the CDR3, the DNA is TGTGCCAGCAGTTTTGGGACAGGGATTGAGCAGTACTTC. Its translation is CASSFGTGIEQYF.

The chain carries TRBV2 and TRBJ2-7, with 8 bases fitting TRBD1. This CDR3 has 15 residues. CDR1 is SNHLY and CDR2 is FYNNEI in the germline V gene. V was clipped by 5 bases and J by 4 bases; unmatched bases: 10. CDR3 coding DNA: TGTGCCAGCAGTCCTTTCGGACAGGGCTCTTACGAGCAGTACTTC. This codes for CASSPFGQGSYEQYF.

J is TRBJ1-6 and V is TRBV7-2; D gene uncertain. The CDR3 has 14 residues. V dropped 5 bases and J dropped 4 bases, with 9 bases sitting between them. Germline CDR1 is SGHTA and CDR2 is FQGNSA. CDR3 amino acids: CASSVGSYNSPLHF. As DNA, the CDR3 is TGTGCCAGCAGCGTGGGCTCGTATAATTCACCCCTCCACTTT.

The J gene is TRBJ2-1, the V gene TRBV27; TRBD2 might be the D (5 bases). CDR3 size: 14 residues. The V gene lost 6 bases and the J gene lost 6 bases, with 15 bases spanning the gap. Germline lookup yields CDR1 MNHEY and CDR2 SMNVEV (reference sequence). CDR3 protein: CASSEGMLSNEQFF. For the CDR3, the DNA is TGTGCCAGCAGCGAGGGCATGCTTTCCAATGAGCAGTTCTTC.

This rearrangement joins TRBV11-2 to TRBJ2-5; tentatively, D is TRBD2 (6 bases). Per the germline V gene, CDR1 is SGHAT and CDR2 is FQNNGV. There are 15 residues in the CDR3. Trimming cost V 2 bases and J 3 bases, with 13 bases left between them. This CDR3 reads CASSLLGSDKETQYF. Here the CDR3 DNA reads TGTGCCAGCAGCTTACTCGGGAGCGACAAAGAGACCCAGTACTTC.

This clone was observed a handful of times. The rearrangement links TRBV12-3 or TRBV12-4 to TRBJ2-1; D remains ambiguous. With 9 bases removed from V and 4 bases from J, the gap between germline ends came to 7 bases. The CDR3 extends over 11 amino acids. CDR3 sequence: CASGDYNEQFF. The CDR3 DNA reads as TGTGCCAGTGGAGATTACAATGAGCAGTTCTTC.

The chain uses TRBV28 and TRBJ1-1; no reliable D call. Trimming removed 4 bases from V and 0 bases from J, with 12 bases in between. From germline, CDR1 is MDHEN and CDR2 SYDVKM. The CDR3 spans 15 residues. The CDR3 sequence is CASSSNPQLNTEAFF. CDR3 nucleotide sequence: TGTGCCAGCAGTTCTAACCCCCAACTGAACACTGAAGCTTTCTTT.

The V and J genes are TRBV24-1 and TRBJ2-1, with 8 bases lining up with TRBD2. CDR3 size: 16 residues. Germline-derived CDR1 and CDR2 are KGHDR and SFDVKD. The V segment lost 3 bases and the J segment 2 bases; nucleotides outside the gene matches: 5. The CDR3 protein is CATSDTSGSTYNEQFF. CDR3 in DNA: TGTGCCACCAGTGATACAAGCGGGAGTACCTACAATGAGCAGTTCTTC.

This chain uses TRBV24-1 with TRBJ2-2; tentatively, D is TRBD1 (5 bases). The CDR3 runs to 15 residues. Germline V gene lookup returns CDR1 KGHDR and CDR2 SFDVKD. Trimming left V 3 bases short and J 1 base short, with 8 bases between. In nucleotides, the CDR3 is TGTGCCACCAGTGATCCAACAGGGAACACCGGGGAGCTGTTTTTT. Encoded protein: CATSDPTGNTGELFF.

The chain joins TRBV5-1 to TRBJ2-3; D possibly corresponds to TRBD1 (6 bases). Germline V gives CDR1 SGHRS, CDR2 YFSETQ. The germline V and J ends were trimmed by 4 bases and 3 bases, with 15 bases remaining between them. CDR3 length: 15 residues. This CDR3 reads CASSRVGAGTDTQYF. The CDR3 nucleotides read TGCGCCAGCAGCCGGGTGGGGGCAGGGACAGATACGCAGTATTTT.

This clone was seen only once. V usage is TRBV28 and J usage is TRBJ2-7; possible D gene TRBD2, 5 bases. CDR1 and CDR2 from the germline V gene are MDHEN and SYDVKM. This CDR3 is built from 15 residues. V was cut by 3 bases and J by 1 base, with 13 bases left in between. The CDR3 coding sequence is TGTGCCAGCAGTTTGTACGCGGGCCCTTCCTACGAGCAGTACTTC. It translates to CASSLYAGPSYEQYF.

The chain uses TRBV18 and TRBJ1-2, with D possibly TRBD1 on 6 matching bases. Germline V CDR1 and CDR2: KGHSH, LQKENI. V was pared by 0 bases and J by 4 bases, with 15 bases between. This CDR3 contains 16 residues. The CDR3 is CASSPPFTGSSYGYTF. The DNA for the CDR3 is TGTGCCAGCTCACCACCGTTCACAGGGAGTAGCTATGGCTACACCTTC.

The sample holds a few counts of this clone. The chain employs TRBV3-1 (or the pseudogene TRBV3-2) and TRBJ2-6; 12 bases agree with TRBD2. Per germline, CDR1 LGHDT and CDR2 YNNKEL (reference sequence). J lost 0 bases, V lost 1 base, and 4 bases had no gene match. The CDR3 length is 19 residues. CDR3 sequence reads: CASSQVTSGGNSGANVLTF. CDR3 DNA: TGTGCCAGCAGCCAAGTAACTAGCGGGGGGAACTCTGGGGCCAACGTCCTGACTTTC.

V usage is TRBV6-2 or TRBV6-3 and J usage is TRBJ1-2; D unresolved. The CDR3 has 12 residues. Deletions cut 6 bases from V and 1 base from J, with 6 bases between. Looked up from germline, CDR1 is MNHEY and CDR2 is SVGEGT. The CDR3 is CASSHNNYGYTF. DNA for the CDR3: TGTGCCAGCAGCCACAATAACTATGGCTACACCTTC.